The 23 T cell receptor beta chains in this list originate from one sample, sequenced in a study of blood T cell repertoires in COVID-19. TCRdb's copy holds only in-frame clones and misses some; the assay was immunoSEQ multiplex PCR. The profile shows about 35,000 clones, 83% of them singletons. What was sequenced was peripheral blood. The receptors derive from a man aged 50-60 years with acute or convalescent COVID-19.

The V gene is TRBV7-6, the J gene TRBJ2-3; 8 bases are shared with TRBD1. The V and J ends lost 4 bases and 4 bases, in that order; junction bases with no gene match: 10. CDR1 SGHVS and CDR2 FNYEAQ come from the germline V gene. This CDR3 is built from 16 residues. In DNA form, the CDR3 reads TGTGCCAGCAGCTCGAGACAGGGGCTGTTTCCAGATACGCAGTATTTT. Amino acid sequence: CASSSRQGLFPDTQYF.

J is TRBJ2-4 and V is TRBV11-3, with no clear D. The V end lost 5 bases, the J end lost 6 bases, and 14 bases lay between the germline ends. Germline V gene lookup returns CDR1 SGHNT and CDR2 YENEEA. The CDR3 totals 14 residues. In nucleotides, the CDR3 is TGTGCCAGCAGCCCCGGAGACGGAAGAAACATTCAGTACTTC. This encodes CASSPGDGRNIQYF.

This sequence joins TRBV7-2 and TRBJ1-5; perhaps TRBD1 as D (5 bases). This CDR3 comprises 14 residues. CDR1 and CDR2 from the germline V gene are SGHTA and FQGNSA. V was clipped by 3 bases and J by 5 bases, with 11 bases between them. CDR3 sequence (DNA): TGTGCCAGCAGCTTTGACAGTTTCTATCAGCCCCAGCATTTT. Protein product: CASSFDSFYQPQHF.

The gene calls are TRBV9 and TRBJ2-1; weak D call: TRBD1 (8 bases). With 4 bases removed from V and 2 bases from J, the gap between germline ends came to 19 bases. The CDR3 is 17 amino acids. The germline gives CDR1 SGDLS, CDR2 YYNGEE. The CDR3 DNA reads as TGTGCCAGCAGCCCCCGACAGGGGAGGGATCCCTACAATGAGCAGTTCTTC. Translating it yields CASSPRQGRDPYNEQFF.

The J gene is TRBJ2-7, the V gene TRBV5-1, with D perhaps TRBD2 (6 bases). Trimming stripped 0 bases from V and 3 bases from J, with 13 bases between. Germline lookup yields CDR1 SGHRS and CDR2 YFSETQ. The CDR3 has 15 residues. This CDR3 reads CASSLDIGGDYEQYF. The CDR3 bases are TGCGCCAGCAGCTTGGATATCGGGGGAGACTACGAGCAGTACTTC.

This clone came up a few times. This chain joins TRBV14 and TRBJ1-2; D uncertain. The germline V and J ends were trimmed by 1 base and 4 bases, with 10 bases remaining between them. The germline gives CDR1 SGHDN, CDR2 FVKESK. The CDR3 covers 14 residues. CDR3 sequence reads: CASSQGAGTYGYTF. The CDR3 nucleotides are TGTGCCAGCAGCCAAGGGGCGGGTACCTATGGCTACACCTTC.

The chain has TRBV19 and TRBJ2-7, with D possibly TRBD2 on 5 matching bases. The germline CDR1 and CDR2 sequences are LNHDA and SQIVND (reference sequence). Trimming removed 5 bases from V and 2 bases from J, with 10 bases in between. This CDR3 spans 13 amino acids. This chain's CDR3 is CASSPPGAYEQYF. The CDR3 nucleotides read TGTGCCAGTAGTCCCCCCGGGGCCTACGAGCAGTACTTC.

This clone was observed a handful of times. V usage is TRBV29-1 and J usage is TRBJ2-7; TRBD1 agrees at 9 bases. Losses at the gene ends were 5 bases for V and 5 bases for J; bases not matched to a gene: 7. CDR1 and CDR2 from the germline V gene are SQVTM and ANQGSEA. The CDR3 has 13 residues. Here the CDR3 reads CSVPGQGKDEQYF. The CDR3 DNA follows: TGCAGCGTTCCGGGACAGGGTAAAGACGAGCAGTACTTC.

V is TRBV13 and J is TRBJ2-3, with D unclear. CDR1 PRHDT and CDR2 FYEKMQ come from the germline V gene (reference sequence). Between the trimmed V and J ends, which lost 0 bases and 0 bases, there was a span of 7 bases. The CDR3 consists of 15 residues. This CDR3 reads CASSLGQASTDTQYF. The CDR3 DNA reads TGTGCCAGCAGCTTAGGGCAGGCTAGCACAGATACGCAGTATTTT.

The chain has TRBV2 and TRBJ1-4; 10 nucleotides line up with TRBD1. The J segment lost 7 bases and the V segment lost 6 bases, leaving 8 bases of the junction unmatched. Germline assignment: CDR1 SNHLY and CDR2 FYNNEI. This CDR3 has 15 amino acids. The CDR3 spells CASSPGTGVTEKLFF. The CDR3 nucleotides are TGTGCCAGCAGCCCTGGGACAGGGGTGACTGAAAAACTGTTTTTT.

The chain has TRBV5-1 and TRBJ2-1; tentatively, D is TRBD1 (6 bases). This CDR3 has 16 amino acids. The germline CDR1 and CDR2 sequences are SGHRS and YFSETQ. V lost 6 bases to trimming and J lost 3 bases, with 19 bases between them. CDR3 residues: CASNTGNVGSYNEQFF. CDR3 DNA: TGCGCCAGCAATACAGGGAATGTAGGAAGCTACAATGAGCAGTTCTTC.

CDR3 nucleotides: TGTGCCAGTAGTATCGCAGGGGGCAATCAGCCCCAGCATTTT. As protein: CASSIAGGNQPQHF. The V call is TRBV19, the J call TRBJ1-5; TRBD1 is a possible D gene (6 bases). The V end lost 3 bases, the J end lost 2 bases, and 8 bases lay between the germline ends. This CDR3 region has 14 residues. The germline CDR1 and CDR2 sequences are LNHDA and SQIVND (reference sequence).

V gene TRBV7-9 combines with J gene TRBJ2-7; 12 bases agree with TRBD2. The germline gives CDR1 SEHNR, CDR2 FQNEAQ (reference sequence). V lost 5 bases, J lost 3 bases, and 2 bases stayed unmatched. The CDR3 is made up of 14 amino acids. CDR3 amino acids: CASSPTSGGYEQYF. For the CDR3, the DNA is TGTGCCAGCAGCCCGACTAGCGGGGGCTACGAGCAGTACTTC.

The chain combines TRBV27 with TRBJ1-2, with D perhaps matching TRBD1 (5 bases). Trimming stripped 5 bases from V and 8 bases from J, with 15 bases between. Germline CDR1 reads MNHEY; CDR2 reads SMNVEV (reference sequence). The CDR3 is 13 residues long. The CDR3 nucleotides are TGTGCCAGCAGTCCACAACAGGCCCTAGGCTACACCTTC. This gives the protein CASSPQQALGYTF.

This rearrangement joins TRBV5-3 to TRBJ2-7; D may be TRBD1 (6 bases). TRBV5-3 belongs to the ORF category, with a function that is uncertain. This CDR3 is built from 15 residues. Deletions cut 4 bases from V and 3 bases from J, with 17 bases between. The CDR3 sequence is CARSQNKTGNYEQYF. Here the CDR3 DNA reads TGTGCCAGAAGCCAAAACAAGACAGGAAACTACGAGCAGTACTTC.

This rearrangement joins TRBV3-1 (or the pseudogene TRBV3-2) to TRBJ2-5; TRBD1 aligns across 11 bases. CDR3 size: 18 residues. V dropped 4 bases and J dropped 1; count of bases not matched to a gene: 11. Germline-derived CDR1 and CDR2 are LGHDT and YNNKEL (reference sequence). CDR3 DNA: TGTGCCAGCAGCCCCGGGACAGGGGGGAGGGACTCCCAAGAGACCCAGTACTTC. Protein sequence: CASSPGTGGRDSQETQYF.

This clone is a singleton in its sample. V is TRBV6-6 and J is TRBJ1-1, with D maybe TRBD1 (5 bases). V was shortened by 5 bases and J by 1 base, with 8 bases between the two germline ends. This CDR3 is built from 13 residues. CDR1 and CDR2 from the germline V gene are MNHNY and SVGAGI (reference sequence). The CDR3 sequence: CASSTGGNTEAFF. The CDR3 DNA reads as TGTGCCAGCAGTACCGGGGGGAACACTGAAGCTTTCTTT.

This clone was found once. The J gene is TRBJ2-5, the V gene TRBV12-3 or TRBV12-4; weak D call: TRBD2 (5 bases). The CDR3 runs to 13 residues. V lost 2 bases and J lost 4, with 8 bases in between. The CDR3, as DNA: TGTGCCAGCAGTTTAAATGCGGGAGAGACCCAGTACTTC. This codes for CASSLNAGETQYF.

The V gene is TRBV12-5, the J gene TRBJ2-5, with 9 bases fitting TRBD2. CDR1 and CDR2 (germline): LGHNT, FRNRAP. Unmatched junction bases numbered 15, after V lost 2 bases and J lost 5 bases. This CDR3 spans 18 amino acids. The CDR3 is CASGLFTGQAGGRETQYF. The CDR3 DNA reads TGTGCTAGTGGTTTGTTCACGGGTCAAGCGGGGGGACGTGAGACCCAGTACTTC.

This clone was counted between two and nine times. The CDR3: CASSIVRHSSNTGELFF. DNA of the CDR3: TGTGCCAGTAGTATAGTTCGTCACAGCTCGAACACCGGGGAGCTGTTTTTT. This chain uses TRBV19 with TRBJ2-2; D remains unclear. V was shortened by 1 base and J by 0 bases, with 12 bases between the two germline ends. Per the germline V gene, CDR1 is LNHDA and CDR2 is SQIVND (reference sequence). The CDR3 length is 17 residues.

The V and J genes are TRBV18 and TRBJ2-7; TRBD2 matches at 12 bases. V lost 6 bases and J lost 4; bases outside the gene matches: 7. This CDR3 has 15 amino acids. Per germline, CDR1 KGHSH and CDR2 LQKENI. The DNA for the CDR3 is TGTGCCAGCTCGTCGACTAGCGGGAGTCGGTACGAGCAGTACTTC. Residues: CASSSTSGSRYEQYF.

The chain employs TRBV12-1 and TRBJ2-1; TRBD2, the table's D call, was not compared with the DNA. TRBV12-1 is a pseudogene segment. The CDR3 consists of 17 residues. The CDR3 DNA reads TGTGCCAGCAGCTTTGCGCCTGTAGAGGGAGGAAAGAATGAGCAGTTCTTC. This encodes CASSFAPVEGGKNEQFF.

The genes are TRBV9 and TRBJ2-7, with 8 positions matching TRBD1. The V and J ends lost 3 bases and 6 bases, in that order; junction bases with no gene match: 14. This CDR3 is 16 amino acids long. Germline-derived CDR1 and CDR2 are SGDLS and YYNGEE. CDR3 loop: CASSENPGQAYIEQYF. As DNA, the CDR3 is TGTGCCAGCAGCGAGAATCCGGGACAGGCCTACATCGAGCAGTACTTC.